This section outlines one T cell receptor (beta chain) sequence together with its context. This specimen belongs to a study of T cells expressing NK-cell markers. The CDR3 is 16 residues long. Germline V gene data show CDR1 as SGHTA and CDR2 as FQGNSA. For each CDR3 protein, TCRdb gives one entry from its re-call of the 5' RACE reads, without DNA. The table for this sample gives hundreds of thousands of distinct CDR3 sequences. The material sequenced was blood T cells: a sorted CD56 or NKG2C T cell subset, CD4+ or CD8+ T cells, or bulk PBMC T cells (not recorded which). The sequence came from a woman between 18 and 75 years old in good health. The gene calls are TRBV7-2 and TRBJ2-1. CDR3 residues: CASSLAPVSSYNEQFF.